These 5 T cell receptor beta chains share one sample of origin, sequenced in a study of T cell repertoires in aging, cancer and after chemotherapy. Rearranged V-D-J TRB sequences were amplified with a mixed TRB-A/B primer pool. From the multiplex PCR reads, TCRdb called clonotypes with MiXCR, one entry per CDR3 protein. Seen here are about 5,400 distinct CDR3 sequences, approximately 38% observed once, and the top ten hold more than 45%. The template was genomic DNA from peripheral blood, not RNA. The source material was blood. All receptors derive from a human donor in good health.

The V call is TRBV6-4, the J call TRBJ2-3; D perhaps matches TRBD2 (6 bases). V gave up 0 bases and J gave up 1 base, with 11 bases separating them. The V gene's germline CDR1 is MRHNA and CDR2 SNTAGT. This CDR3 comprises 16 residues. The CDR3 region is CASSDSGGLGTDTQYF. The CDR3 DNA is TGTGCCAGCAGTGACTCTGGAGGGCTGGGCACAGATACGCAGTATTTT.

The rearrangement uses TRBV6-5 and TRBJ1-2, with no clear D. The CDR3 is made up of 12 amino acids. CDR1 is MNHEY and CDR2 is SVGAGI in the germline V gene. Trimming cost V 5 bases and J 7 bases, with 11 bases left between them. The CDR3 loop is CASSPALIGYTF. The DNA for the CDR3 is TGTGCCAGCAGTCCTGCTCTTATTGGCTACACCTTC.

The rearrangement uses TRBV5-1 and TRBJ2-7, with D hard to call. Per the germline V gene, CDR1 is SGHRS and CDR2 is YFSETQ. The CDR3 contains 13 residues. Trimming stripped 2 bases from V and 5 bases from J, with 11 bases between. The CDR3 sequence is CASSFWGSDEQYF. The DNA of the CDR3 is TGCGCCAGCAGCTTCTGGGGTTCGGACGAGCAGTACTTC. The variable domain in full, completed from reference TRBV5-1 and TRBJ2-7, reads KAGVTQTPRYLIKTRGQQVTLSCSPISGHRSVSWYQQTPGQGLQFLFEYFSETQRNKGNFPGRFSGRQFSNSRSEMNVSTLELGDSALYLCASSFWGSDEQYFGPGTRLTVT.

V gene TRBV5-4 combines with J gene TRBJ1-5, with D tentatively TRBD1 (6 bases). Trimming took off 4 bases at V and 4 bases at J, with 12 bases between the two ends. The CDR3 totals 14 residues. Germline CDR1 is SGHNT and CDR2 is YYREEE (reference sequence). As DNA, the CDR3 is TGTGCCAGCAGCGAGGGGGGTTATAATCAGCCCCAGCATTTT. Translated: CASSEGGYNQPQHF.

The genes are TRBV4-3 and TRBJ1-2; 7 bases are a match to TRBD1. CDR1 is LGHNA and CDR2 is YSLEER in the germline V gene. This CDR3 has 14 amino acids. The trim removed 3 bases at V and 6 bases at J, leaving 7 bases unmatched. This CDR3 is CASSQGGQIHGYTF. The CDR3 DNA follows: TGCGCCAGCAGCCAGGGGGGACAGATCCATGGCTACACCTTC.